These T cell receptor beta chains were read from a single sample in a study of cytomegalovirus exposure and HLA in healthy donors. Clones were read by immunoSEQ multiplex PCR, and TCRdb kept only the in-frame ones, dropping some. Of roughly 100,000 clones listed, roughly 12% are singletons. Sequencing was done on a sample of PBMCs. The receptors here all came from a man aged 40-49 years in good health and CMV-seropositive. CDR3s leave out the opening cysteine and the closing phenylalanine or tryptophan.

J: TRBJ2-5; V: TRBV4-1; CDR3: ASSQTGRGTQY
J: TRBJ1-5; V: TRBV19; CDR3: ASSIGGGFISNQPQH
J: TRBJ2-7; V: TRBV4-1; CDR3: ASSQADLVVFREQY
J: TRBJ2-7; V: TRBV6-5; CDR3: ASSYRGTGY
J: TRBJ1-1; V: TRBV15; CDR3: ATSSWTDTEAF
J: TRBJ1-4; V: TRBV7-8; CDR3: ASSARANNEKLF
J: TRBJ2-1; V: TRBV28; CDR3: ASSPAGGGAHEQF
J: TRBJ2-7; V: TRBV18; CDR3: ASSPRWDPSGEQY
J: TRBJ1-2; V: TRBV27; CDR3: ASSLRQGNERHNYGYT
J: TRBJ2-7; V: TRBV28; CDR3: ASTRGTSYEQY
J: TRBJ1-1; V: TRBV16; CDR3: ASSQSGGNTEAF
J: TRBJ2-1; V: TRBV9; CDR3: ASSAQGHLNLNEQF
J: TRBJ2-3; V: TRBV18; CDR3: ASSPRTGDSTDTQY
J: TRBJ2-5; V: TRBV28; CDR3: ASSSGRLAGLLQETQY
J: TRBJ2-7; V: TRBV12-5; CDR3: ASGLVLGQGGNYEQY
J: TRBJ2-1; V: TRBV15; CDR3: ATSKQGRTGEQF
J: TRBJ2-1; V: TRBV4-1; CDR3: ASSYRGASYNEQF
J: TRBJ2-2; V: TRBV9; CDR3: ASSGQGSGSMSGELF
J: TRBJ2-3; V: TRBV2; CDR3: ASRVSSRNTQY
J: TRBJ1-5; V: TRBV5-8; CDR3: ASSLGGRTGGNQPQH
J: TRBJ2-7; V: TRBV7-2; CDR3: ASSHRDSTYEQY
J: TRBJ1-4; V: TRBV7-8; CDR3: ASRSTGGSEKLF
J: TRBJ2-7; V: TRBV5-4; CDR3: ASSRDFPREQY
J: TRBJ1-2; V: TRBV6-5; CDR3: ASSPQSGRGYT
J: TRBJ2-2; V: TRBV19; CDR3: ASSIQNTGELF
J: TRBJ1-6; V: TRBV2; CDR3: ASTSPTVGSPLH
J: TRBJ1-1; V: TRBV27; CDR3: ASSFFQGSTEAF
J: TRBJ1-2; V: TRBV18; CDR3: ASSPGPDRGRLGYT
J: TRBJ2-2; V: TRBV6-5; CDR3: ASRSTGLNTGELF
J: TRBJ2-7; V: TRBV10-3; CDR3: AIGDNLGTYEQY
J: TRBJ2-1; V: TRBV30; CDR3: ASSRGQYNEQF
J: TRBJ2-5; V: TRBV5-4; CDR3: ASSLDQIKTQY
J: TRBJ1-1; V: TRBV29-1; CDR3: SAVDRGRRNTEAF
J: TRBJ2-3; V: TRBV29-1; CDR3: SVEAGFTDTQY
J: TRBJ1-6; V: TRBV5-4; CDR3: ASSLNRGWNSPLH
J: TRBJ2-2; V: TRBV7-6; CDR3: ASSGQGVTGELF
J: TRBJ2-1; V: TRBV11-2; CDR3: ASSSQREAYNEQF
J: TRBJ2-3; V: TRBV28; CDR3: ASSLGLAGNVDTQY
J: TRBJ2-4; V: TRBV7-2; CDR3: ASSPSSGGKNIQY
J: TRBJ2-5; V: TRBV29-1; CDR3: SARRHPGETQY
J: TRBJ2-5; V: TRBV4-1; CDR3: ASSQVHRGETQY
J: TRBJ1-5; V: TRBV6-5; CDR3: ASTGGPHQPQH
J: TRBJ2-1; V: TRBV5-1; CDR3: ASSFLAGVSYNEQF
J: TRBJ1-1; V: TRBV4-1; CDR3: ASSQLPTGIGTEAF
J: TRBJ2-1; V: TRBV7-2; CDR3: ASSPRLAGGQGQF
J: TRBJ1-5; V: TRBV2; CDR3: ASSEGRDRH
J: TRBJ2-2; V: TRBV6-5; CDR3: ASSYRRAGTGELF
J: TRBJ1-2; V: TRBV19; CDR3: ASSPGTAANYGYT
J: TRBJ2-6; V: TRBV4-3; CDR3: ASSQDPVGSGRFAGANVLT
J: TRBJ2-3; V: TRBV21-1; CDR3: ASSKGDPGLPSTGTDTQY
J: TRBJ1-2; V: TRBV19; CDR3: ASTNTRGSFGYT
J: TRBJ1-4; V: TRBV7-9; CDR3: ASSPSPGQGNEKLF
J: TRBJ1-1; V: TRBV7-8; CDR3: ASSTDRENTEAF
J: TRBJ2-5; V: TRBV9; CDR3: ASSVGQGGKTQY